This is a list of T cell receptor beta chains from one sample in a study of siplizumab effects on memory and regulatory T cells. Data came from immunoSEQ multiplex PCR; TCRdb stores just in-frame clones and leaves some out. This repertoire shows about 110,000 clones, around 90% found once; its top ten account for approximately 0.73%. Sequencing was performed on Tregs sorted from blood. Receptor source: a human donor in good health. CDR3s include the opening cysteine and the closing phenylalanine or tryptophan. Fields, in order: D gene, clone size, V gene, J gene, CDR3 DNA, CDR3 protein. A D gene is named only where the DNA matches it firmly. Clone size appears in some rows only: once, few, many, or a class for an expanded clone.

D gene: NA
clone size: NA
V gene: TRBV19
J gene: TRBJ2-5
CDR3 DNA: TGTGCCAGTAGAGGGGAGACCCAGTACTTC
CDR3 protein: CASRGETQYF

D gene: NA
clone size: NA
V gene: TRBV18
J gene: TRBJ2-7
CDR3 DNA: TGTGCCAGCTCACTAGGTTCCTACGAGCAGTACTTC
CDR3 protein: CASSLGSYEQYF

D gene: NA
clone size: NA
V gene: TRBV11-1
J gene: TRBJ2-7
CDR3 DNA: TGTGCCAGCAGCCAGGAAGCCTACGAGCAGTACTTC
CDR3 protein: CASSQEAYEQYF

D gene: TRBD1
clone size: NA
V gene: TRBV5-1
J gene: TRBJ2-1
CDR3 DNA: TGCGCCAGCAGCTTCAGGGGGCTTAATACCTACAATGAGCAGTTCTTC
CDR3 protein: CASSFRGLNTYNEQFF

D gene: TRBD1
clone size: once
V gene: TRBV6-5
J gene: TRBJ2-7
CDR3 DNA: TGTGCCAGCAGTTACTCGACCGGGACAGGGACCTACGAGCAGTACTTC
CDR3 protein: CASSYSTGTGTYEQYF

D gene: TRBD2
clone size: NA
V gene: TRBV7-9
J gene: TRBJ2-1
CDR3 DNA: TGTGCCAGCAGCTGGGGAAGCGGGAGGTTGTATGAGCAGTTCTTC
CDR3 protein: CASSWGSGRLYEQFF

D gene: TRBD1
clone size: NA
V gene: TRBV2
J gene: TRBJ1-5
CDR3 DNA: TGTGCCAGCAGTTCCGACAGGGGGGTTGGTCAGCCCCAGCATTTT
CDR3 protein: CASSSDRGVGQPQHF

D gene: TRBD1
clone size: NA
V gene: TRBV5-5
J gene: TRBJ2-7
CDR3 DNA: TGTGCCAGCAGCTTGGGGGCCCGACAGGGGACCTACGAGCAGTACTTC
CDR3 protein: CASSLGARQGTYEQYF

D gene: NA
clone size: NA
V gene: TRBV20-1
J gene: TRBJ1-1
CDR3 DNA: TGCAGTGTTAAGGTACCAACTGGAGCTTTCTTT
CDR3 protein: CSVKVPTGAFF

D gene: TRBD1
clone size: once
V gene: TRBV19
J gene: TRBJ2-6
CDR3 DNA: TGTGCCAGTAGAAAGGGGGACAGGGTGATCTCTGGGGCCAACGTCCTGACTTTC
CDR3 protein: CASRKGDRVISGANVLTF

D gene: TRBD1
clone size: NA
V gene: TRBV9
J gene: TRBJ2-5
CDR3 DNA: TGTGCCAGCAGCGTAGAAGACAGGGGACAAGAGACCCAGTACTTC
CDR3 protein: CASSVEDRGQETQYF

D gene: NA
clone size: NA
V gene: TRBV6-6
J gene: TRBJ2-2
CDR3 DNA: TGTGCCAGCAGTTACTCGAGCCTCACCGGGGAGCTGTTTTTT
CDR3 protein: CASSYSSLTGELFF

D gene: TRBD2
clone size: once
V gene: TRBV10-2
J gene: TRBJ2-7
CDR3 DNA: TGCGCCAGCAGCGTAGCGGGCCTATACTACGAGCAGTACTTC
CDR3 protein: CASSVAGLYYEQYF

D gene: NA
clone size: once
V gene: TRBV6-5
J gene: TRBJ1-2
CDR3 DNA: TGTGCCAGCAGGGGCGGGCCAGCTAACTATGGCTACACCTTC
CDR3 protein: CASRGGPANYGYTF

D gene: NA
clone size: NA
V gene: TRBV2
J gene: TRBJ1-2
CDR3 DNA: TGTGCCAGCAGGGTTGGGAGGGAGGGCTACACCTTC
CDR3 protein: CASRVGREGYTF

D gene: NA
clone size: once
V gene: TRBV5-1
J gene: TRBJ1-4
CDR3 DNA: TGCGCCAGCAGCTTGGCGGCGGGGGACGATGAAAAACTGTTTTTT
CDR3 protein: CASSLAAGDDEKLFF

D gene: NA
clone size: NA
V gene: TRBV5-1
J gene: TRBJ1-1
CDR3 DNA: TGCGCCAGCAGCCTGGAAGGGAATGAAGCTTTCTTT
CDR3 protein: CASSLEGNEAFF

D gene: TRBD1
clone size: NA
V gene: TRBV25-1
J gene: TRBJ2-1
CDR3 DNA: TGTGCCAGCAGTGAATATGGACAGGGGGCAATCCGGGGTCAGTTCTTC
CDR3 protein: CASSEYGQGAIRGQFF

D gene: NA
clone size: NA
V gene: TRBV5-1
J gene: TRBJ1-2
CDR3 DNA: TGCGCCAGCAGCTTGGCGGCAACAAGCGGGTATGGCTACACCTTC
CDR3 protein: CASSLAATSGYGYTF

D gene: NA
clone size: NA
V gene: TRBV7-9
J gene: TRBJ2-1
CDR3 DNA: TGTGCCAGCAGCCTGGGCGGCGGAGGGCACAATGAGCAGTTCTTC
CDR3 protein: CASSLGGGGHNEQFF

D gene: NA
clone size: NA
V gene: TRBV7-2
J gene: TRBJ2-7
CDR3 DNA: TGTGCCAGCAGCTTCGGGACACTTTCCTACGAGCAGTACTTC
CDR3 protein: CASSFGTLSYEQYF

D gene: TRBD2
clone size: NA
V gene: TRBV11-1
J gene: TRBJ2-1
CDR3 DNA: TGTGCCAGCAGCTTAGGGACTAGCGGGGTTTACAATGAGCAGTTCTTC
CDR3 protein: CASSLGTSGVYNEQFF

D gene: NA
clone size: NA
V gene: TRBV4-2
J gene: TRBJ1-2
CDR3 DNA: TGTGCCAGCAGCCAAGATCAAAGGGTTAACTATGGCTACACCTTC
CDR3 protein: CASSQDQRVNYGYTF

D gene: NA
clone size: NA
V gene: TRBV5-6
J gene: TRBJ1-1
CDR3 DNA: TGTGCCAGCAGCTTGGGGGTGAACACTGAAGCTTTCTTT
CDR3 protein: CASSLGVNTEAFF

D gene: NA
clone size: NA
V gene: TRBV5-4
J gene: TRBJ2-3
CDR3 DNA: TGTGCCAGCAGCTTGGTCGGTATCCCCACAGATACGCAGTATTTT
CDR3 protein: CASSLVGIPTDTQYF

D gene: NA
clone size: NA
V gene: TRBV29-1
J gene: TRBJ2-5
CDR3 DNA: TGCAGCGTTGATCAGCGACATGGGGGGCGAGAGACCCAGTACTTC
CDR3 protein: CSVDQRHGGRETQYF

D gene: NA
clone size: NA
V gene: TRBV7-2
J gene: TRBJ2-3
CDR3 DNA: TGTGCCAGCTCCCCGAGCACAGATACGCAGTATTTT
CDR3 protein: CASSPSTDTQYF

D gene: NA
clone size: NA
V gene: TRBV5-4
J gene: TRBJ2-7
CDR3 DNA: TGTGCCAGCAGCACCCGGGACGGGAGCTACGAGCAGTACTTC
CDR3 protein: CASSTRDGSYEQYF

D gene: TRBD2
clone size: once
V gene: TRBV6-4
J gene: TRBJ2-1
CDR3 DNA: TGTGCCAGCAGCGCGACTAGCGGACTTGCACAGTTCTTC
CDR3 protein: CASSATSGLAQFF

D gene: NA
clone size: NA
V gene: TRBV5-1
J gene: TRBJ1-1
CDR3 DNA: TGCGCCAGCAGCTACAATCCGACAGATCCTATGAACACTGAAGCTTTCTTT
CDR3 protein: CASSYNPTDPMNTEAFF

D gene: TRBD2
clone size: NA
V gene: TRBV19
J gene: TRBJ2-1
CDR3 DNA: TGTGCCAGTAGCCATACCAGCGGGGGGGCCAATGAGCAGTTCTTC
CDR3 protein: CASSHTSGGANEQFF

D gene: TRBD1
clone size: NA
V gene: TRBV5-1
J gene: TRBJ2-5
CDR3 DNA: TGCGCCAGCAAAGGGGGCCGGGAGACCCAGTACTTC
CDR3 protein: CASKGGRETQYF

D gene: NA
clone size: NA
V gene: TRBV18
J gene: TRBJ2-2
CDR3 DNA: TGTGCCAGCTCCCTTGACACCGGGGAGCTGTTTTTT
CDR3 protein: CASSLDTGELFF

D gene: NA
clone size: once
V gene: TRBV5-4
J gene: TRBJ1-2
CDR3 DNA: TGTGCCAGCAGCTTAAGTATGGGCAGCCAAGTTAACTATGGCTACACCTTC
CDR3 protein: CASSLSMGSQVNYGYTF

D gene: NA
clone size: NA
V gene: TRBV5-6
J gene: TRBJ1-2
CDR3 DNA: TGTGCCAGCAGCCTTAGGGGGGTCTCCATTAACTATGGCTACACCTTC
CDR3 protein: CASSLRGVSINYGYTF

D gene: TRBD1
clone size: once
V gene: TRBV19
J gene: TRBJ1-1
CDR3 DNA: TGTGCCAGTAGGCGTACAGGGGAAGATGAAGCTTTCTTT
CDR3 protein: CASRRTGEDEAFF

D gene: NA
clone size: NA
V gene: TRBV7-8
J gene: TRBJ1-1
CDR3 DNA: TGTGCCAGCAGCTTATGGTACGGGAACACTGAAGCTTTCTTT
CDR3 protein: CASSLWYGNTEAFF

D gene: TRBD1
clone size: once
V gene: TRBV13
J gene: TRBJ1-1
CDR3 DNA: TGTGCCAGCAGGTACAGGGGCATGAACACTGAAGCTTTCTTT
CDR3 protein: CASRYRGMNTEAFF

D gene: NA
clone size: once
V gene: TRBV29-1
J gene: TRBJ2-7
CDR3 DNA: TGCAGCGTCCCGGGCTCCTACGAGCAGTACTTC
CDR3 protein: CSVPGSYEQYF

D gene: NA
clone size: NA
V gene: TRBV6-6
J gene: TRBJ2-7
CDR3 DNA: TGTGCCAGCAGTTACGCGACCACTAGGGACTACGAGCAGTACTTC
CDR3 protein: CASSYATTRDYEQYF